The 4 T cell receptor beta chains below were found in one sample sequenced in a study. TCRdb keeps only in-frame clones here, not all; method: immunoSEQ multiplex PCR. The sample has roughly 68,000 clones, 90% to 95% seen once. The sample consisted of PBMCs. The receptors were sampled from a man aged 35-49 years with rheumatoid arthritis.

The chain links TRBV7-9 to TRBJ1-2; D might be TRBD1 (5 bases). The length of the CDR3 is 13 residues. The V and J ends lost 0 bases and 6 bases respectively, with 8 bases between them. Germline loops: CDR1 SEHNR, CDR2 FQNEAQ (reference sequence). CDR3 loop: CASSLAGADGYTF. Here the CDR3 DNA reads TGTGCCAGCAGCTTAGCAGGGGCCGATGGCTACACCTTC.

This clone was seen just once. The chain has TRBV5-1 and TRBJ1-6; TRBD1 is a possible D gene (6 bases). The V gene lost 4 bases and the J gene lost 7 bases, with 12 bases spanning the gap. The CDR3 consists of 14 residues. Germline V lookup: CDR1 SGHRS, CDR2 YFSETQ. CDR3 DNA: TGCGCCAGCAGCATGGGACAAATAAATTCACCCCTCCACTTT. Residues: CASSMGQINSPLHF.

This chain uses TRBV4-1 with TRBJ2-5; TRBD1 matches at 10 bases. The CDR3 runs 16 residues. CDR1 MGHRA and CDR2 YSYEKL come from the germline V gene. Trimming took 0 bases from V and 3 from J; bases not matched to a gene: 4. CDR3 protein: CASSQDSGTGEETQYF. The DNA of the CDR3 is TGCGCCAGCAGCCAAGATTCCGGGACAGGGGAAGAGACCCAGTACTTC.

The chain combines TRBV9 with TRBJ2-5, with 11 nucleotides matching TRBD2. Trimming cost V 3 bases and J 4 bases; bases outside gene matches: 2. Germline V gene data show CDR1 as SGDLS and CDR2 as YYNGEE. CDR3 length equals 14 residues. Here the CDR3 reads CASSASGGPETQYF. The CDR3 bases are TGTGCCAGCAGCGCTAGCGGGGGGCCAGAGACCCAGTACTTC.